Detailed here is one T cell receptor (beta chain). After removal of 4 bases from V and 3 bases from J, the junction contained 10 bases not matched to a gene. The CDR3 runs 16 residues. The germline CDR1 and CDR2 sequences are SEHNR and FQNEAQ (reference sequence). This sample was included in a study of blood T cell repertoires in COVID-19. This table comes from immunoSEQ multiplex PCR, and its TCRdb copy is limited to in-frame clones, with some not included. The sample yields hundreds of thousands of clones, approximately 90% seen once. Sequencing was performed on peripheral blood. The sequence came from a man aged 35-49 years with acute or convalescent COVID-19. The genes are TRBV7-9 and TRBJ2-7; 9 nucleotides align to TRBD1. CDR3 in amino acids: CASSSTTGGILYEQYF. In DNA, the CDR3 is TGTGCCAGCAGCTCCACGACAGGGGGGATCCTCTACGAGCAGTACTTC. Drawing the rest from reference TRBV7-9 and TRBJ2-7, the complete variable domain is DTGVSQNPRHKITKRGQNVTFRCDPISEHNRLYWYRQTLGQGPEFLTYFQNEAQLEKSRLLSDRFSAERPKGSFSTLEIQRTEQGDSAMYLCASSSTTGGILYEQYFGPGTRLTVT.